A single sample is the source of the 18 T cell receptor beta chains below, sequenced in a study of shared clonotypes between healthy human individuals. The repertoire was sequenced with immunoSEQ multiplex PCR; TCRdb's copy has only in-frame clones and lacks some. Among fewer than 550,000 clones listed, 75% to 80% were seen once. What was sequenced was PBMCs. The receptors come from a middle-aged woman in good health. Some clones in this sample may be carry-over from other donors' samples.

The genes are TRBV10-3 and TRBJ1-4; D is possibly TRBD1 (6 bases). The CDR3 has 14 residues. V was clipped by 10 bases and J by 11 bases, with 23 bases between them. Germline V CDR1 and CDR2: ENHRY, SYGVKD. The DNA of the CDR3 is TGTGCCAGCGGAGAGGAGGGGGGTTTGATGAAACTGTTTTTT. Amino acids: CASGEEGGLMKLFF.

The chain recombines TRBV7-8 with TRBJ1-1; unclear D gene. CDR1 and CDR2 from the germline V gene are SGHVS and FQNEAQ. The CDR3 is made up of 17 amino acids. Trimming took 5 bases from V and 2 from J, leaving 21 bases between them. The CDR3 reads CASSPRRATSINTEAFF. The CDR3, as DNA: TGTGCCAGCAGCCCGAGGAGGGCGACTTCCATCAACACTGAAGCTTTCTTT.

This CDR3 is CASSETVSNEQFF. The CDR3, as DNA: TGTGCCAGCAGTGAGACGGTCTCCAATGAGCAGTTCTTC. The V call is TRBV27, the J call TRBJ2-1; no definite D call. V was pared by 5 bases and J by 6 bases, with 11 bases between. Looked up from germline, CDR1 is MNHEY and CDR2 is SMNVEV (reference sequence). The CDR3 has 13 amino acids.

The sample holds a few counts of this clone. The chain is built from TRBV4-3 and TRBJ2-7; no clear D gene. Germline CDR1 reads LGHNA; CDR2 reads YSLEER. V was pared by 2 bases and J by 4 bases, with 9 bases between. The CDR3 spans 13 residues. CDR3 nucleotides: TGCGCCAGCAGCCAACTAGTGGGGTACGAGCAGTACTTC. Translated, it gives CASSQLVGYEQYF.

This clone was recorded a few times. This chain joins TRBV6-1 and TRBJ1-2; D perhaps matches TRBD1 (6 bases). Trimming pared 1 base from V and 2 bases from J, leaving 8 bases between. The CDR3 extends over 14 amino acids. Germline V gene data show CDR1 as MNHNS and CDR2 as SASEGT. The CDR3 coding sequence is TGTGCCAGCAGTGAAGGGGGGCCCAACTATGGCTACACCTTC. Protein product: CASSEGGPNYGYTF.

V is TRBV11-2 and J is TRBJ2-2; TRBD1 is a possible D gene (7 bases). V gave up 1 base and J gave up 4 bases, with 13 bases separating them. Germline V lookup: CDR1 SGHAT, CDR2 FQNNGV. This CDR3 has 16 amino acids. CDR3 residues: CASSLVRGARTGELFF. CDR3 nucleotides: TGTGCCAGCAGCTTAGTCAGGGGGGCCCGCACCGGGGAGCTGTTTTTT.

V and J are TRBV6-4 and TRBJ2-6; no reliable D call. This CDR3 is 16 amino acids long. V was pared by 4 bases and J by 0 bases, with 10 bases between. Germline V CDR1 and CDR2: MRHNA, SNTAGT. The CDR3 sequence is CASSATESSGANVLTF. CDR3 sequence (DNA): TGTGCCAGCAGTGCCACAGAGAGCTCTGGGGCCAACGTCCTGACTTTC.

This clone was observed a few times. The chain links TRBV9 to TRBJ1-1, with D hard to call. Germline V gene sequence: CDR1 SGDLS, CDR2 YYNGEE. V lost 4 bases and J lost 1, with 11 bases in between. This CDR3 is built from 14 residues. CDR3 nucleotides: TGTGCCAGCAGCCAGGACGGGTGGAACACTGAAGCTTTCTTT. Protein sequence: CASSQDGWNTEAFF.

This clone was seen more than once but under ten times. This sequence joins TRBV15 and TRBJ1-3; a weak D match, TRBD1 (5 bases). Germline CDR1 LNHNV, CDR2 YYDKDF (reference sequence). The CDR3 totals 13 residues. The V and J ends lost 6 bases and 4 bases respectively, with 10 bases between them. The CDR3 DNA reads TGTGCCACCAGTGCAGGGTACGGAAACACCATATATTTT. This encodes CATSAGYGNTIYF.

Remarks on this clone: This may be a read error, as it is one base from a much larger clone. This sample includes further DNA sequences coding for the same CDR3. The rearrangement links TRBV19 to TRBJ2-1; D is ambiguous. Per the germline V gene, CDR1 is LNHDA and CDR2 is SQIVND (reference sequence). V lost 7 bases, J lost 4 bases, and 5 bases lay in between. This CDR3 is 11 amino acids long. This chain's CDR3 is CASTQYNEQFF. CDR3 sequence (DNA): TGTGCCAGTACCCAATACAATGAGCAGTTCTTC.

This chain joins TRBV11-1 and TRBJ1-2, with D unclear. The germline CDR1 and CDR2 sequences are SGHAT and FQDESV (reference sequence). This CDR3 region has 13 residues. Trimming shortened V by 3 bases and J by 5 bases, and 10 bases separated the two germline ends. The CDR3 spells CASSFPYSYGYTF. CDR3 DNA sequence: TGTGCCAGCAGCTTTCCTTACAGTTATGGCTACACCTTC. The full variable domain, with the rest looked up from reference TRBV11-1 and TRBJ1-2, is EAEVAQSPRYKITEKSQAVAFWCDPISGHATLYWYRQILGQGPELLVQFQDESVVDDSQLPKDRFSAERLKGVDSTLKIQPAELGDSAMYLCASSFPYSYGYTFGSGTRLTVV.

CDR3 nucleotides: TGTGCCAGCAGCTTTCAGGGGCAGGGGGGAACTGAAGCTTTCTTT. Translation gives CASSFQGQGGTEAFF. The rearrangement uses TRBV11-2 and TRBJ1-1; TRBD1 agrees at 7 bases. CDR3 length equals 15 residues. J lost 5 bases, V lost 3 bases, and 9 bases had no gene match. Germline V lookup: CDR1 SGHAT, CDR2 FQNNGV.

V and J are TRBV6-1 and TRBJ2-3; no clear D gene. The V and J ends lost 4 bases and 8 bases respectively, with 13 bases between them. Germline V gene data show CDR1 as MNHNS and CDR2 as SASEGT. This CDR3 contains 13 residues. CDR3 coding DNA: TGTGCCAGCAGTGCTATGACTGGTGGTACGCAGTATTTT. Its translation is CASSAMTGGTQYF.

V usage is TRBV5-1 and J usage is TRBJ2-7, with no clear D. The V end was cut by 3 bases, the J end by 0 bases, with 13 bases between. The CDR3 runs 15 residues. CDR1 SGHRS and CDR2 YFSETQ come from the germline V gene. The CDR3 DNA sequence: TGCGCCAGCAGCTCCGGCCAGACCAGCTCCTACGAGCAGTACTTC. Amino acids: CASSSGQTSSYEQYF. Drawing the rest from reference TRBV5-1 and TRBJ2-7, the complete variable domain is KAGVTQTPRYLIKTRGQQVTLSCSPISGHRSVSWYQQTPGQGLQFLFEYFSETQRNKGNFPGRFSGRQFSNSRSEMNVSTLELGDSALYLCASSSGQTSSYEQYFGPGTRLTVT.

The chain carries TRBV5-1 and TRBJ1-1; D is unresolved. Trimming removed 0 bases at V and 6 bases at J, with 9 bases between. The CDR3 has 13 residues. The V gene's germline CDR1 is SGHRS and CDR2 YFSETQ. The CDR3 nucleotides read TGCGCCAGCAGCTTGGGGGCGGGCGCTGAAGCTTTCTTT. It is translated as CASSLGAGAEAFF.

This chain links TRBV29-1 with TRBJ1-1; D ambiguous. V was cut by 1 base and J by 0 bases, with 9 bases left in between. Germline loops: CDR1 SQVTM, CDR2 ANQGSEA. The CDR3 spans 14 residues. CDR3 loop: CSVEAGNMNTEAFF. CDR3 in DNA: TGCAGCGTTGAAGCGGGCAACATGAACACTGAAGCTTTCTTT.

The chain links TRBV30 to TRBJ2-3; TRBD2 matches 8 bases. The J segment lost 5 bases and the V segment lost 2 bases, leaving 6 bases of the junction unmatched. CDR1 is GTSNPN and CDR2 is SVGIG in the germline V gene (reference sequence). CDR3 length: 14 residues. CDR3: CAWSKAGGLDTQYF. The CDR3 DNA reads as TGTGCCTGGAGTAAGGCGGGAGGCCTAGATACGCAGTATTTT.

On this clone: The junction does not match germline at one end; this may be a read error. CDR3 residues: CASSLGTGTALSVPNF. The CDR3 coding sequence is TGTGCCAGCAGCTTGGGGACCGGGACAGCTTTATCAGTCCCCAACTTC. The V call is TRBV7-2, the J call TRBJ2-5, with 7 nucleotides matching TRBD1. The CDR3 covers 16 residues. Germline CDR1 reads SGHTA; CDR2 reads FQGNSA.